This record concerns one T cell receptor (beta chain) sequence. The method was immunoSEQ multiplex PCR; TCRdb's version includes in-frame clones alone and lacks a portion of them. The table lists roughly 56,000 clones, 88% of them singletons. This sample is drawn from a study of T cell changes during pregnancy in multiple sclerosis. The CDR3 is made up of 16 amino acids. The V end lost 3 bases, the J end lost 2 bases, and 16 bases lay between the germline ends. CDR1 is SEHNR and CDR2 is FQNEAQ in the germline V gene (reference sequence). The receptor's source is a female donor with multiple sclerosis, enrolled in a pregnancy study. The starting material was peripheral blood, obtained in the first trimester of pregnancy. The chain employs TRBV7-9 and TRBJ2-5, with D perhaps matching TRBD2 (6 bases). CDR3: CASSFVGGVWQETQYF. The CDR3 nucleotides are TGTGCCAGCAGCTTTGTGGGGGGAGTGTGGCAAGAGACCCAGTACTTC.